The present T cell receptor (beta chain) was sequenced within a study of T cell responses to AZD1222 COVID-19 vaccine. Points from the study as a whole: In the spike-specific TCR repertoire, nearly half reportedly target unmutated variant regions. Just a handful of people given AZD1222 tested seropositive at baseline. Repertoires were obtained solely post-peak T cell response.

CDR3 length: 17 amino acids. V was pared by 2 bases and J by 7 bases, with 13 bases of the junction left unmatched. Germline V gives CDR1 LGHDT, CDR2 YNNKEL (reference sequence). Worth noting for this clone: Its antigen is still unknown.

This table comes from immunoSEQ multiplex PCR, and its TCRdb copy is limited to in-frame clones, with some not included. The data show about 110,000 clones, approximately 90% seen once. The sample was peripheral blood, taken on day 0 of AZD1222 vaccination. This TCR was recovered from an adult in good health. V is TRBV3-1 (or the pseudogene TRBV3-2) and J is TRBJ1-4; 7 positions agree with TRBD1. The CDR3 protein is CASSQPLKGGNREKLFF. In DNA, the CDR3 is TGTGCCAGCAGCCAACCTCTTAAAGGGGGCAATCGTGAAAAACTGTTTTTT.